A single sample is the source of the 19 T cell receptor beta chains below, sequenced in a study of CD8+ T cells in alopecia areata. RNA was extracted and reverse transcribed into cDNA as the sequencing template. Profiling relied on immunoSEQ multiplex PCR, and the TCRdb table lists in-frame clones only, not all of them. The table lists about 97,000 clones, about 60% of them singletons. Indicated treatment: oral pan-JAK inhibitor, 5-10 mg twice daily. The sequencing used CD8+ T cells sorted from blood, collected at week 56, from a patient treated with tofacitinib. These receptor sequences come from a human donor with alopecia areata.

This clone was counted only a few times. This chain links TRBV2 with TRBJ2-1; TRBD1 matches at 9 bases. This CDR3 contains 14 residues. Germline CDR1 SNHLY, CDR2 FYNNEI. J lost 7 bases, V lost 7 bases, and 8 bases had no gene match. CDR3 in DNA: TGTGCCAGCATCAGTGGGACAGGGCCTAATGAGCAGTTCTTC. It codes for CASISGTGPNEQFF.

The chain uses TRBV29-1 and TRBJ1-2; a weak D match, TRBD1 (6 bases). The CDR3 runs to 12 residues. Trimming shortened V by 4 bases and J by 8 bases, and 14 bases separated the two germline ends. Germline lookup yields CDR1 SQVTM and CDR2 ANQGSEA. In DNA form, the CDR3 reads TGCAGCGTTGGGCCCGACAGGAACGGCTACACCTTC. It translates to CSVGPDRNGYTF.

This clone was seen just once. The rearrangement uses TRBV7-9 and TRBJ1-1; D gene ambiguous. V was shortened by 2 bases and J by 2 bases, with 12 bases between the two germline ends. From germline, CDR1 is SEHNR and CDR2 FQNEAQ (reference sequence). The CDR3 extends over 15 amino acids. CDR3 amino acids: CASSLPEWANTEAFF. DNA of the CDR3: TGTGCCAGCAGCTTACCGGAATGGGCCAACACTGAAGCTTTCTTT.

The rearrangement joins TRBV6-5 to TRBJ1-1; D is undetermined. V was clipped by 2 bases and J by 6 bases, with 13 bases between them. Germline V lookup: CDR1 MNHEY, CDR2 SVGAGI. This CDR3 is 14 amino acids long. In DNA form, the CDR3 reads TGTGCCAGCAGTTACGGGAGCGGGGTCGCTGAAGCTTTCTTT. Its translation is CASSYGSGVAEAFF.

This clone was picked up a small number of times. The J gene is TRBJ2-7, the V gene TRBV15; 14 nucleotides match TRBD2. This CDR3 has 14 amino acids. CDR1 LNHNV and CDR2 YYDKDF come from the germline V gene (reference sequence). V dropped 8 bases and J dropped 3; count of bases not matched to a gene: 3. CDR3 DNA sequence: TGTGCCACCTCCGGGACTAGCGGGAGCTACGAGCAGTACTTC. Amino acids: CATSGTSGSYEQYF.

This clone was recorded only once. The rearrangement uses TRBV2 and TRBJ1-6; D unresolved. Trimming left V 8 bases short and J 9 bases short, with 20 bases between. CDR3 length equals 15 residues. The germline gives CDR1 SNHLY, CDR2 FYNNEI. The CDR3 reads CASAQRPSVGSPLHF. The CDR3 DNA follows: TGTGCCAGCGCTCAGAGGCCATCCGTAGGTTCACCCCTCCACTTT.

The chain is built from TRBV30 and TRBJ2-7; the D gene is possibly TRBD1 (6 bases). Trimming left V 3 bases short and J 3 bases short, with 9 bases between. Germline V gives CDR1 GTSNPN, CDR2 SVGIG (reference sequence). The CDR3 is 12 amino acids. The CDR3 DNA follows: TGTGCCTGGAGGGACAGCGGCTACGAGCAGTACTTC. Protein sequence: CAWRDSGYEQYF.

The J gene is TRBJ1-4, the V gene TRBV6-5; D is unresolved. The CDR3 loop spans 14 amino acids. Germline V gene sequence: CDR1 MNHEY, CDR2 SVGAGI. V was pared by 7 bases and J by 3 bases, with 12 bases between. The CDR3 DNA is TGTGCCAGCAAAACCCCTGGGGCTAATGAAAAACTGTTTTTT. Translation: CASKTPGANEKLFF.

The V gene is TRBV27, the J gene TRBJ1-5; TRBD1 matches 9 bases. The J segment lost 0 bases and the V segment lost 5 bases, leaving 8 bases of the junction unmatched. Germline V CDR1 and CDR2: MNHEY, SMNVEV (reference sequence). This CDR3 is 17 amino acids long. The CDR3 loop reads CASSPSRDRDSNQPQHF. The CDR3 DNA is TGTGCCAGCAGTCCGTCCCGGGACAGGGATAGCAATCAGCCCCAGCATTTT.

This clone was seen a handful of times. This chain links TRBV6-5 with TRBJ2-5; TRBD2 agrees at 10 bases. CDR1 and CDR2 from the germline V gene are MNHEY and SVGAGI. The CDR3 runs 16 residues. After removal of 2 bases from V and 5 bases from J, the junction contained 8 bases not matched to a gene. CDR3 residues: CASSYTISGGQETQYF. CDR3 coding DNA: TGTGCCAGCAGTTACACCATTAGCGGGGGGCAGGAGACCCAGTACTTC.

This chain's CDR3 is CAWSVGTAPSNEKLFF. The CDR3 nucleotides read TGTGCCTGGAGTGTCGGGACAGCGCCCAGTAATGAAAAACTGTTTTTT. V gene TRBV30 combines with J gene TRBJ1-4; 7 nucleotides agree with TRBD1. The ends lost 0 bases at V and 4 bases at J; junction bases unmatched: 8. The CDR3 runs to 16 residues. The germline CDR1 and CDR2 sequences are GTSNPN and SVGIG (reference sequence). The full variable domain, completed using reference TRBV30 and TRBJ1-4, is SQTIHQWPATLVQPVGSPLSLECTVEGTSNPNLYWYRQAAGRGLQLLFYSVGIGQISSEVPQNLSASRPQDRQFILSSKKLLLSDSGFYLCAWSVGTAPSNEKLFFGSGTQLSVL.

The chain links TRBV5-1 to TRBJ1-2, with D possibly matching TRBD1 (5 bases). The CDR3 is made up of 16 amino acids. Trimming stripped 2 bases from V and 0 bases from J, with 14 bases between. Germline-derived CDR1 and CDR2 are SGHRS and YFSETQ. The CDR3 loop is CASSLTSTGANYGYTF. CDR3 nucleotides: TGCGCCAGCAGCTTAACAAGTACAGGTGCTAACTATGGCTACACCTTC.

The CDR3 nucleotides are TGTGCCAGCAGTGGTTTTGGGGCTTATAGCAATCAGCCCCAGCATTTT. Translation: CASSGFGAYSNQPQHF. V usage is TRBV27 and J usage is TRBJ1-5, with a possible D match to TRBD1 (5 bases). CDR1 MNHEY and CDR2 SMNVEV come from the germline V gene (reference sequence). The CDR3 totals 16 residues. V shed 5 bases and J shed 0 bases, with 14 bases lying between them.

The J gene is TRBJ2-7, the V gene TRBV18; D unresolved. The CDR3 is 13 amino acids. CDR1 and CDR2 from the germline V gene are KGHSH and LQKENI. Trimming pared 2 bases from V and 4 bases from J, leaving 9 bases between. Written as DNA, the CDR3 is TGTGCCAGCTCACCAGGGGTCGGGTACGAGCAGTACTTC. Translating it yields CASSPGVGYEQYF. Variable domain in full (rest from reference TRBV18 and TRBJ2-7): NAGVMQNPRHLVRRRGQEARLRCSPMKGHSHVYWYRQLPEEGLKFMVYLQKENIIDESGMPKERFSAEFPKEGPSILRIQQVVRGDSAAYFCASSPGVGYEQYFGPGTRLTVT.

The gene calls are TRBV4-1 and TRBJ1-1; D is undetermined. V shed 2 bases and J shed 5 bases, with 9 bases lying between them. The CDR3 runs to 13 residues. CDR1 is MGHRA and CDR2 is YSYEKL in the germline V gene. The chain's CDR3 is CASSQRGRTEAFF. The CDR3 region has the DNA TGCGCCAGCAGCCAACGAGGAAGAACTGAAGCTTTCTTT.

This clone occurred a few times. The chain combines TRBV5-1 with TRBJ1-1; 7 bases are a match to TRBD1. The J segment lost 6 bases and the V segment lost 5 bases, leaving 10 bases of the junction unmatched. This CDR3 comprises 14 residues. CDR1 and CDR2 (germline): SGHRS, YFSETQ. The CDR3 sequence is CASRYTQGDAEAFF. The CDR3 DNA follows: TGCGCCAGCAGATATACCCAGGGGGATGCTGAAGCTTTCTTT. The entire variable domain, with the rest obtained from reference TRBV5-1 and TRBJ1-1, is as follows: KAGVTQTPRYLIKTRGQQVTLSCSPISGHRSVSWYQQTPGQGLQFLFEYFSETQRNKGNFPGRFSGRQFSNSRSEMNVSTLELGDSALYLCASRYTQGDAEAFFGQGTRLTVV.

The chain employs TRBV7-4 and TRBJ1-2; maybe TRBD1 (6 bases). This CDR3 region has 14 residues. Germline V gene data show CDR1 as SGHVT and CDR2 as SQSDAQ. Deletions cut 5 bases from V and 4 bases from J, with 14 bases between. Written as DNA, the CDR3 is TGTGCCAGCAGCCCACCTGACAGGCGCTATGGCTACACCTTC. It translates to CASSPPDRRYGYTF. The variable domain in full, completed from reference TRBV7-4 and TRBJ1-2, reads GAGVSQSPRYKVAKRGRDVALRCDSISGHVTLYWYRQTLGQGSEVLTYSQSDAQRDKSGRPSGRFSAERPERSVSTLKIQRTEQGDSAVYLCASSPPDRRYGYTFGSGTRLTVV.

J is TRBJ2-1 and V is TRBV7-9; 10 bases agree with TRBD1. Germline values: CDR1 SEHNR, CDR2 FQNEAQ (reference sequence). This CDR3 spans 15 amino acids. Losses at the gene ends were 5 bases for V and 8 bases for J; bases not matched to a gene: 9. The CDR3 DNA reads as TGTGCCAGCAGCCTCCTGGGACAGGGGAGCGATGAGCAGTTCTTC. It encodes CASSLLGQGSDEQFF.

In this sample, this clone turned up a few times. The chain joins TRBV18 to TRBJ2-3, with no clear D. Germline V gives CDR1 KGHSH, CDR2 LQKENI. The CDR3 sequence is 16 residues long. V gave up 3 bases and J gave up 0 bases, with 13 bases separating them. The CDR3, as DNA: TGTGCCAGCTCACCGAGAGTTTCAGGAAGCACAGATACGCAGTATTTT. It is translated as CASSPRVSGSTDTQYF. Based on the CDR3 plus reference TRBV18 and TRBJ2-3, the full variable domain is NAGVMQNPRHLVRRRGQEARLRCSPMKGHSHVYWYRQLPEEGLKFMVYLQKENIIDESGMPKERFSAEFPKEGPSILRIQQVVRGDSAAYFCASSPRVSGSTDTQYFGPGTRLTVL.